The clone carrying this T cell receptor beta chain occurred a few times. This CDR3 is also generated by other DNA sequences in the sample. V was pared by 5 bases and J by 5 bases, with 2 bases of the junction left unmatched. Per the germline V gene, CDR1 is SEHNR and CDR2 is FQNEAQ (reference sequence). CDR3 length equals 13 residues. This sample is part of a study of blood T cell repertoires in COVID-19. Sequencing was performed with immunoSEQ multiplex PCR; in TCRdb, only in-frame clones are kept and a portion is missing. The repertoire includes about 250,000 clones, 60% to 75% of them detected once, and more than 2.5% sits in the top ten.

The sequence derives from a woman older than 75 with acute or convalescent COVID-19. The chain recombines TRBV7-9 with TRBJ1-1; 10 nucleotides align to TRBD1. Sequenced input: peripheral blood. Here the CDR3 reads CASSRTGGTEAFF. The CDR3 nucleotides read TGTGCCAGCAGCCGGACAGGGGGGACTGAAGCTTTCTTT.